The next 24 T cell receptor beta chains were all read from a single sample in a study of T-cell memory formation after mild COVID-19. A single record per CDR3 protein comes from TCRdb applying MiXCR to the 5' RACE reads. The sample holds some 50,000 distinct CDR3 sequences, 25% to 30% seen once. The sample consisted of PBMCs or a T cell subset sorted from them (not recorded which). The receptor source for this set is a young man who had mild COVID-19 (a few samples of this study predate the infection). Cell type and time point are not known.

This chain links TRBV19 with TRBJ1-1; D is unclear. Germline-derived CDR1 and CDR2 are LNHDA and SQIVND (reference sequence). This CDR3 is 13 amino acids long. The germline V and J ends were trimmed by 6 bases and 1 base, with 9 bases remaining between them. CDR3 amino acids: CASRPGRNTEAFF. The CDR3 region has the DNA TGTGCCAGTAGACCCGGGAGGAACACTGAAGCTTTCTTT.

Note on this clonotype: A much more abundant neighbour one base away suggests this may be a read error. The chain links TRBV6-5 to TRBJ2-1, with D possibly called TRBD1 or TRBD2 (5 bases each). The CDR3 has 12 amino acids. The V gene's germline CDR1 is MNHEY and CDR2 SVGAGI. The V and J ends lost 2 bases and 7 bases respectively, with 6 bases between them. The CDR3 DNA sequence: TGTGCCAGCAGTTACGGGGGAAATGAGCAGTTCTTC. Its translation: CASSYGGNEQFF.

There are a few counts of this clonotype. The chain links TRBV11-2 to TRBJ2-7, with no clear D. The CDR3 covers 13 residues. The V and J ends lost 0 bases and 2 bases respectively, with 5 bases between them. Germline assignment: CDR1 SGHAT and CDR2 FQNNGV. The CDR3 region is CASSLDGAYEQYF. Here the CDR3 DNA reads TGTGCCAGCAGCTTAGACGGAGCCTACGAGCAGTACTTC.

The chain recombines TRBV5-1 with TRBJ2-5; 8 nucleotides agree with TRBD1. CDR1 is SGHRS and CDR2 is YFSETQ in the germline V gene. The CDR3 runs to 15 residues. The junction had 2 bases not matched to a gene; V was cut back by 0 bases and J by 1 base. In nucleotides, the CDR3 is TGCGCCAGCAGCTTGGACAGGGGGGCCCAAGAGACCCAGTACTTC. Protein sequence: CASSLDRGAQETQYF. The full variable domain, in which reference TRBV5-1 and TRBJ2-5 provide the parts outside the CDR3, is KAGVTQTPRYLIKTRGQQVTLSCSPISGHRSVSWYQQTPGQGLQFLFEYFSETQRNKGNFPGRFSGRQFSNSRSEMNVSTLELGDSALYLCASSLDRGAQETQYFGPGTRLLVL.

This clonotype was detected only once. At one end, the junction sequence differs from germline, possibly due to a read error. This chain links TRBV7-9 with TRBJ1-1; D possibly corresponds to TRBD1 (5 bases). CDR3 size: 15 residues. Germline V gene data show CDR1 as SEHNR and CDR2 as FQNEAQ (reference sequence). Written as DNA, the CDR3 is TGTGCCAGCAGCTTAGTTGGGGGGATTAACACTGAAGATTTCTTT. Amino acids: CASSLVGGINTEDFF.

This clonotype was observed a handful of times. The chain combines TRBV19 with TRBJ1-3; no clear D gene. Per the germline V gene, CDR1 is LNHDA and CDR2 is SQIVND (reference sequence). Between the trimmed V and J ends, which lost 6 bases and 0 bases, there was a span of 6 bases. The CDR3 totals 13 residues. Written as DNA, the CDR3 is TGTGCCAGTAGCGTTGGCTCTGGAAACACCATATATTTT. Amino acid sequence: CASSVGSGNTIYF.

This chain joins TRBV12-3 or TRBV12-4 and TRBJ2-1; 10 bases are shared with TRBD2. The junction had 13 bases not matched to a gene; V was cut back by 5 bases and J by 9 bases. CDR3 length: 16 residues. Written as DNA, the CDR3 is TGTGCCAGCAGTCCTCCCCGGAGCGGGGGGGCCAGTGAGCAGTTCTTC. Its protein product is CASSPPRSGGASEQFF.

As concerns this clonotype: A clone one base away is much larger, so this may be a read error. V and J are TRBV6-5 and TRBJ2-7; D gene ambiguous. The CDR3 loop spans 11 amino acids. Germline loops: CDR1 MNHEY, CDR2 SVGAGI. The CDR3 DNA follows: TGTGCCAGAAGTTCCCCCTACGAGCAGTACTTC. Translating gives CARSSPYEQYF.

The rearrangement uses TRBV4-3 and TRBJ1-5, with D maybe TRBD1 (5 bases). The V end was cut by 1 base, the J end by 7 bases, with 17 bases between. This CDR3 is 16 amino acids long. CDR1 is LGHNA, CDR2 YSLEER, per germline. The DNA of the CDR3 is TGCGCCAGCAGCCAAGGGGTAGTGGGGGGACGACAGCCCCAGCATTTT. It translates to CASSQGVVGGRQPQHF.

The sample holds a few counts of this clonotype. The rearrangement uses TRBV7-9 and TRBJ1-2; the D gene is possibly TRBD1 (5 bases). V was clipped by 5 bases and J by 1 base, with 23 bases between them. The CDR3 totals 18 residues. The germline CDR1 and CDR2 sequences are SEHNR and FQNEAQ (reference sequence). The CDR3 sequence: CASSPPLPGEDGNYGYTF. Written as DNA, the CDR3 is TGTGCCAGCAGCCCCCCCCTCCCGGGGGAGGACGGTAACTATGGCTACACCTTC.

This clonotype was found once. This sequence joins TRBV13 and TRBJ2-3; 10 bases map to TRBD2. The CDR3 loop spans 15 amino acids. V lost 3 bases, J lost 5 bases, and 5 bases stayed unmatched. Germline V gene data show CDR1 as PRHDT and CDR2 as FYEKMQ (reference sequence). Here the CDR3 DNA reads TGTGCCAGCAGCTTTCGAGCGGGGGGGGTAGATACGCAGTATTTT. It translates to CASSFRAGGVDTQYF.

V usage is TRBV7-2 and J usage is TRBJ2-3, with 10 bases that match TRBD2. The trim removed 4 bases at V and 3 bases at J, leaving 4 bases unmatched. The CDR3 has 15 residues. Germline CDR1 is SGHTA and CDR2 is FQGNSA. The CDR3 protein is CASSSGLAATDTQYF. The CDR3 DNA reads TGTGCCAGCAGCTCCGGACTAGCGGCTACAGATACGCAGTATTTT. The full variable domain, with the rest looked up from reference TRBV7-2 and TRBJ2-3, is GAGVSQSPSNKVTEKGKDVELRCDPISGHTALYWYRQSLGQGLEFLIYFQGNSAPDKSGLPSDRFSAERTGGSVSTLTIQRTQQEDSAVYLCASSSGLAATDTQYFGPGTRLTVL.

The chain links TRBV4-1 to TRBJ1-4; possible D gene TRBD1, 5 bases. Germline CDR1 is MGHRA and CDR2 is YSYEKL. V lost 2 bases, J lost 4 bases, and 8 bases lay in between. The CDR3 totals 14 residues. CDR3 sequence reads: CASSQPDSNEKLFF. CDR3 coding DNA: TGCGCCAGCAGCCAACCCGACAGTAATGAAAAACTGTTTTTT.

This clonotype was recorded a few times. This chain joins TRBV7-9 and TRBJ2-1; D is undetermined. Trimming pared 1 base from V and 5 bases from J, leaving 6 bases between. This CDR3 comprises 13 residues. The germline CDR1 and CDR2 sequences are SEHNR and FQNEAQ (reference sequence). DNA of the CDR3: TGTGCCAGCAGCTTAGTTCCGGACAATGAGCAGTTCTTC. Encoded protein: CASSLVPDNEQFF.

This clonotype appeared many times. V and J are TRBV6-2 or TRBV6-3 and TRBJ2-3; no reliable D call. Trimming shortened V by 2 bases and J by 4 bases, and 4 bases separated the two germline ends. The CDR3 is made up of 12 amino acids. Germline loops: CDR1 MNHEY, CDR2 SVGEGT. The CDR3 protein is CASSYAADTQYF. DNA for the CDR3: TGTGCCAGCAGTTACGCGGCAGATACGCAGTATTTT.

This clonotype was counted only a few times. This chain links TRBV4-1 with TRBJ2-3; D possibly matches TRBD1 or TRBD2 (6 bases each). The CDR3 is 15 amino acids. V lost 8 bases to trimming and J lost 2 bases, with 17 bases between them. The germline V gene has CDR1 MGHRA and CDR2 YSYEKL. The CDR3 DNA reads as TGCGCCAGCCGATCTGACGGGGGCCACACAGATACGCAGTATTTT. This gives the protein CASRSDGGHTDTQYF.

This clonotype was counted only a few times. The rearrangement joins TRBV5-1 to TRBJ1-3; 7 bases map to TRBD1. The CDR3 consists of 16 residues. Germline CDR1 and CDR2: SGHRS and YFSETQ. Germline trimming cut 3 bases from V and 0 bases from J; bases unmatched to any gene: 6. This CDR3 reads CASSSQGPSSGNTIYF. In nucleotides, the CDR3 is TGCGCCAGCAGCTCACAGGGGCCGAGCTCTGGAAACACCATATATTTT.

The chain has TRBV6-5 and TRBJ1-1, with D maybe TRBD1 (6 bases). V was trimmed by 5 bases and J by 8 bases, leaving 12 bases between them. Germline V lookup: CDR1 MNHEY, CDR2 SVGAGI. This CDR3 has 12 amino acids. The CDR3 nucleotides are TGTGCCAGCAGTCAGACAGGCGCCGAAGCTTTCTTT. This sequence encodes CASSQTGAEAFF.

The chain employs TRBV20-1 and TRBJ2-5; 8 bases fit TRBD1. The germline CDR1 and CDR2 sequences are DFQATT and SNEGSKA (reference sequence). V lost 8 bases to trimming and J lost 2 bases; unmatched junction nucleotides: 10. This CDR3 has 14 amino acids. CDR3 in DNA: TGCAGTACCGCCGAATACAGGGGGCAAGAGACCCAGTACTTC. As protein: CSTAEYRGQETQYF.

CDR3 sequence reads: CASSSGGQGAWMDEQFF. CDR3 sequence (DNA): TGCGCCAGCAGCTCCGGGGGACAGGGGGCTTGGATGGATGAGCAGTTCTTC. The rearrangement uses TRBV5-1 and TRBJ2-1; TRBD1 aligns across 12 bases. This CDR3 contains 17 residues. Germline loops: CDR1 SGHRS, CDR2 YFSETQ. The V segment lost 3 bases and the J segment 8 bases; nucleotides outside the gene matches: 12.

In DNA, the CDR3 is TGTGCCAGCAGCGACGGGACTAGCGGTTCCAATGAGCAGTTCTTC. Residues: CASSDGTSGSNEQFF. This chain links TRBV9 with TRBJ2-1; 11 nucleotides agree with TRBD2. Germline assignment: CDR1 SGDLS and CDR2 YYNGEE. V lost 3 bases, J lost 6 bases, and 5 bases stayed unmatched. The CDR3 is 15 amino acids.

The V call is TRBV27, the J call TRBJ2-3, with D uncertain. Per the germline V gene, CDR1 is MNHEY and CDR2 is SMNVEV (reference sequence). The CDR3 has 14 residues. V was cut by 5 bases and J by 5 bases, with 14 bases left in between. The CDR3 DNA reads as TGTGCCAGCAGTCCTAAGGGCAGATTAGATACGCAGTATTTT. Amino acids: CASSPKGRLDTQYF.

The rearrangement uses TRBV29-1 and TRBJ2-3, with D possibly TRBD2 on 6 matching bases. The CDR3 loop spans 15 amino acids. Trimming left V 0 bases short and J 4 bases short, with 14 bases between. Germline loops: CDR1 SQVTM, CDR2 ANQGSEA. The CDR3 loop is CSVEDLGGAPDTQYF. The CDR3 DNA reads TGCAGCGTTGAAGACCTGGGCGGGGCGCCAGATACGCAGTATTTT.

The rearrangement uses TRBV4-1 and TRBJ2-1, with D tentatively TRBD2 (5 bases). The CDR3 extends over 15 amino acids. V shed 3 bases and J shed 3 bases, with 12 bases lying between them. CDR1 is MGHRA and CDR2 is YSYEKL in the germline V gene. The chain's CDR3 is CASSQVHGGYNEQFF. The CDR3 coding sequence is TGCGCCAGCAGCCAGGTCCACGGAGGCTACAATGAGCAGTTCTTC.